This T cell receptor beta chain came from a study of T cells after yellow fever vaccination. Study-level information: Fractions low in cell number were prepared with SMART-Seq v4 Ultra Low Input. Findings of the study overall: The booster response re-showed most primary clones: around 97% CD4, roughly 91% CD8.

TCR cDNA was made by 5'RACE template switching, adding a universal primer site and UMIs. In TCRdb, the 5' RACE reads were re-called with MiXCR into one record per CDR3 protein. This table holds approximately 300,000 distinct CDR3 sequences, about 10% found once. This clonotype was picked up a small number of times. The antigen remains unidentified. The CDR3 is 15 amino acids. Trimming left V 1 base short and J 2 bases short, with 9 bases between. CDR1 and CDR2 (germline): SGHTA, FQGTGA. The sequence came from a young man who received the YFV17D yellow fever vaccine. The sample was CD4+ T cells sorted from PBMCs, taken 45 days after the yellow fever booster vaccination. V is TRBV7-3 and J is TRBJ1-5; D is ambiguous. The CDR3 loop is CASSLNGVGNQPQHF. The DNA of the CDR3 is TGTGCCAGCAGCTTAAACGGCGTGGGCAATCAGCCCCAGCATTTT.